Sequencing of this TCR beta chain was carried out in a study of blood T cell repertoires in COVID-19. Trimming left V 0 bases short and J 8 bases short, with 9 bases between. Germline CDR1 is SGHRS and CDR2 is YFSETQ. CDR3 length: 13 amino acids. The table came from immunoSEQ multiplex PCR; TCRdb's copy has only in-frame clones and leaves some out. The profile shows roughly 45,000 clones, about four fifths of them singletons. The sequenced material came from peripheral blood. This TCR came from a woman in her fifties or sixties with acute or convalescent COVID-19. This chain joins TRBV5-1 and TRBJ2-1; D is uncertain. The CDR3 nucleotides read TGCGCCAGCAGCTTGGCCCCAGGTGATGAGCAGTTCTTC. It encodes CASSLAPGDEQFF. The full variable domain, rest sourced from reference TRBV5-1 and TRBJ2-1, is KAGVTQTPRYLIKTRGQQVTLSCSPISGHRSVSWYQQTPGQGLQFLFEYFSETQRNKGNFPGRFSGRQFSNSRSEMNVSTLELGDSALYLCASSLAPGDEQFFGPGTRLTVL.